These 29 T cell receptor beta chains originate from one sample sequenced in a study of blood T cell repertoires in COVID-19 (dated by TCRdb to the early 2020s). The library was made by the immunoSEQ multiplex PCR assay. Held by TCRdb, this immuneACCESS table contains in-frame sequences only and omits some clones. Under half of the omission traces to an unresolved V gene where checked; the cause of the rest is unknown. This sample gives about 160,000 clones in total; about four fifths of them show up just once. The ten largest clones take up around 8.1% of the sample. The specimen was peripheral blood. Receptors were obtained from a woman aged 55-69 years with COVID-19, enrolled during active disease.

The chain has TRBV19 and TRBJ1-1; 7 bases match TRBD1. CDR3 length: 15 residues. Germline V gene sequence: CDR1 LNHDA, CDR2 SQIVND (reference sequence). After removal of 7 bases from V and 5 bases from J, the junction contained 13 bases not matched to a gene. The CDR3 loop reads CASIQGGSRGTEAFF. The DNA of the CDR3 is TGTGCCAGTATCCAAGGGGGCTCAAGGGGGACTGAAGCTTTCTTT.

The V call is TRBV3-1 (or the pseudogene TRBV3-2), the J call TRBJ2-5, with a possible D match to TRBD2 (6 bases). V lost 4 bases, J lost 2 bases, and 17 bases lay in between. This CDR3 comprises 16 residues. Germline values: CDR1 LGHDT, CDR2 YNNKEL (reference sequence). The CDR3 bases are TGTGCCAGCAGCCTGGGGCGGGGTTTCATTCAAGAGACCCAGTACTTC. Its protein is CASSLGRGFIQETQYF.

This clone was seen only once. V gene TRBV19 combines with J gene TRBJ2-1; TRBD2 matches at 8 bases. After removal of 2 bases from V and 9 bases from J, the junction contained 3 bases not matched to a gene. Germline V lookup: CDR1 LNHDA, CDR2 SQIVND (reference sequence). The CDR3 is 13 amino acids. The CDR3 region is CASSINGGAEQFF. Here the CDR3 DNA reads TGTGCCAGTAGTATAAACGGGGGGGCTGAGCAGTTCTTC.

V gene TRBV28 combines with J gene TRBJ2-1, with 14 positions matching TRBD2. This CDR3 comprises 15 residues. Trimming cost V 6 bases and J 10 bases; bases outside gene matches: 8. CDR1 is MDHEN and CDR2 is SYDVKM in the germline V gene. The CDR3 DNA reads TGTGCCAGCAGAACTGGACTAGCGGGAGGCCAGGAGCAGTTCTTC. Translated, it gives CASRTGLAGGQEQFF.

This clone was seen a single time. The gene calls are TRBV5-1 and TRBJ2-5, with a weak D call TRBD1 (6 bases). Trimming cost V 4 bases and J 2 bases, with 21 bases left between them. The CDR3 sequence is 17 residues long. Germline loops: CDR1 SGHRS, CDR2 YFSETQ. The CDR3 is CASSHINRDNLQETQYF. In DNA, the CDR3 is TGCGCCAGCAGCCACATTAACCGGGACAACCTGCAAGAGACCCAGTACTTC.

This rearrangement joins TRBV6-6 to TRBJ1-1, with TRBD1 matching over 8 bases. Losses at the gene ends were 6 bases for V and 3 bases for J; bases not matched to a gene: 12. Germline loops: CDR1 MNHNY, CDR2 SVGAGI (reference sequence). CDR3 length: 16 amino acids. The CDR3 region is CASRDAGTGDYTEAFF. DNA of the CDR3: TGTGCCAGCAGGGACGCAGGGACAGGCGATTACACTGAAGCTTTCTTT.

The CDR3 sequence: CASSQEGTDTGELFF. CDR3 DNA sequence: TGTGCCAGCAGCCAAGAGGGGACAGACACCGGGGAGCTGTTTTTT. The rearrangement joins TRBV4-2 to TRBJ2-2, with TRBD1 identical over 7 bases. J was trimmed by 3 bases and V by 0 bases; bases with no gene match: 1. Germline V CDR1 and CDR2: LGHNA, YNFKEQ. This CDR3 region has 15 residues.

The V and J genes are TRBV6-2 or TRBV6-3 and TRBJ2-2, with 12 positions matching TRBD2. The CDR3 spans 17 residues. Trimming at V came to 5 bases and at J to 1 base, leaving 5 bases not matched to a gene. Germline CDR1 and CDR2: MNHEY and SVGEGT. CDR3 protein: CASSTRTSGVNTGELFF. The CDR3 coding sequence is TGTGCCAGCAGTACACGGACTAGCGGGGTGAACACCGGGGAGCTGTTTTTT.

CDR3 amino acids: CARSLEPGQGLFSTEAFF. The CDR3 nucleotides are TGTGCCAGAAGCCTGGAGCCGGGACAGGGACTTTTCTCCACTGAAGCTTTCTTT. The rearrangement uses TRBV5-3 and TRBJ1-1; 9 bases are a match to TRBD1. TRBV5-3 is an ORF for which the function is uncertain. The CDR3 covers 18 residues. The trim removed 4 bases at V and 4 bases at J, leaving 17 bases unmatched.

The chain recombines TRBV28 with TRBJ1-1; tentative D call: TRBD1 (6 bases). CDR3 length: 14 residues. The V and J ends lost 6 bases and 0 bases respectively, with 11 bases between them. CDR1 is MDHEN, CDR2 SYDVKM, per germline. The CDR3 DNA sequence: TGTGCCAGCAGAAATCAGGGGATGAACACTGAAGCTTTCTTT. This translates into CASRNQGMNTEAFF.

This clone is a singleton in its sample. The rearrangement uses TRBV28 and TRBJ2-7; D may be TRBD1 (6 bases). CDR1 and CDR2 from the germline V gene are MDHEN and SYDVKM. The V gene lost 5 bases and the J gene lost 2 bases, with 10 bases spanning the gap. The CDR3 covers 13 residues. CDR3 loop: CASSPGVTYEQYV. The CDR3, as DNA: TGTGCCAGCAGTCCAGGGGTAACCTACGAGCAGTACGTC.

This clone was counted between two and nine times. The rearrangement joins TRBV28 to TRBJ2-3, with D perhaps TRBD2 (6 bases). Germline lookup yields CDR1 MDHEN and CDR2 SYDVKM. V dropped 5 bases and J dropped 1 base, with 16 bases sitting between them. The CDR3 is 16 amino acids. CDR3 sequence (DNA): TGTGCCAGCAGTCCCCCCCCGGGACTCCGCACAGATACGCAGTATTTT. It codes for CASSPPPGLRTDTQYF. The complete variable domain, with remaining parts taken from reference TRBV28 and TRBJ2-3, reads DVKVTQSSRYLVKRTGEKVFLECVQDMDHENMFWYRQDPGLGLRLIYFSYDVKMKEKGDIPEGYSVSREKKERFSLILESASTNQTSMYLCASSPPPGLRTDTQYFGPGTRLTVL.

The chain carries TRBV11-2 and TRBJ2-5; TRBD2 might be the D (5 bases). V shed 2 bases and J shed 5 bases, with 12 bases lying between them. The CDR3 length is 14 residues. Germline lookup yields CDR1 SGHAT and CDR2 FQNNGV. CDR3: CASSLFLARETQYF. DNA for the CDR3: TGTGCCAGCAGCTTATTCCTAGCACGCGAGACCCAGTACTTC.

This chain links TRBV5-1 with TRBJ2-3; 14 bases match TRBD2. This CDR3 is built from 17 residues. The V gene end was trimmed by 3 bases and the J gene end by 6 bases; junction bases not matched to a gene: 9. Germline assignment: CDR1 SGHRS and CDR2 YFSETQ. CDR3 in amino acids: CASSSSGTSGSGDTQYF. The CDR3 nucleotides are TGCGCCAGCAGCTCCTCGGGGACTAGCGGGAGTGGGGATACGCAGTATTTT.

The chain joins TRBV1 to TRBJ1-1; the listed D gene, TRBD1, was not tested against the DNA. TRBV1 is a pseudogene. CDR3 length: 16 residues. CDR3 nucleotides: TGCACCAGCAGCCAACGCCGGACAGGGTTGAACACTGAAGCTTTCTTT. This gives the protein CTSSQRRTGLNTEAFF.

This chain uses TRBV28 with TRBJ1-5; 9 nucleotides agree with TRBD1. This CDR3 is 16 amino acids long. V was clipped by 5 bases and J by 2 bases; unmatched bases: 7. Germline CDR1 MDHEN, CDR2 SYDVKM. CDR3 bases: TGTGCCAGCAGTACCCGGACAGGGGACGGCAATCAGCCCCAGCATTTT. This gives the protein CASSTRTGDGNQPQHF.

The chain has TRBV12-2 and TRBJ2-3; the table assigns TRBD2, which was not confirmed against the DNA. TRBV12-2 is marked as a pseudogene. The length of the CDR3 is 17 residues. The CDR3 loop reads CASRIPPWGEDADTQYF. The CDR3 coding sequence is TGTGCAAGTCGCATTCCCCCATGGGGGGAGGACGCAGATACGCAGTATTTT.

The chain links TRBV14 to TRBJ2-7, with 11 positions matching TRBD2. With V trimmed by 3 bases and J by 3 bases, 7 bases remained unmatched. The CDR3 is 16 residues long. Germline-derived CDR1 and CDR2 are SGHDN and FVKESK. CDR3 amino acids: CASSQPLAGEIYEQYV. The DNA of the CDR3 is TGTGCCAGCAGCCAGCCACTAGCGGGGGAGATCTACGAGCAGTACGTC.

This rearrangement joins TRBV7-2 to TRBJ2-5; 8 bases map to TRBD2. V shed 9 bases and J 3 bases; nucleotides not matched to a gene: 9. Germline V CDR1 and CDR2: SGHTA, FQGNSA. The CDR3 loop spans 14 amino acids. The CDR3 DNA follows: TGTGCCAGTGGGGTTACTAGCGGAAAAGAGACCCAGTACTTC. It codes for CASGVTSGKETQYF.

This chain uses TRBV5-1 with TRBJ2-3, with a weak D call TRBD2 (6 bases). The germline V gene encodes CDR1 SGHRS and CDR2 YFSETQ. Deletions cut 4 bases from V and 6 bases from J, with 15 bases between. The CDR3 has 14 amino acids. CDR3 region: CASSPGAQGDTQYF. CDR3 in DNA: TGCGCCAGCAGCCCGGGAGCCCAAGGGGATACGCAGTATTTT.

V is TRBV4-2 and J is TRBJ2-5; 7 positions match TRBD2. The germline V gene encodes CDR1 LGHNA and CDR2 YNFKEQ. The CDR3 extends over 15 amino acids. V lost 0 bases and J lost 1; bases outside the gene matches: 2. CDR3 bases: TGTGCCAGCAGCCAAGAAGCTAGCGGCCAAGAGACCCAGTACTTC. This codes for CASSQEASGQETQYF.

J is TRBJ2-7 and V is TRBV7-8; possibly TRBD2 for D (5 bases). Germline values: CDR1 SGHVS, CDR2 FQNEAQ. V lost 5 bases to trimming and J lost 1 base, with 15 bases between them. This CDR3 region has 15 residues. The CDR3 spells CASSAQAGFSYEQYF. For the CDR3, the DNA is TGTGCCAGCAGCGCTCAGGCGGGCTTTTCCTACGAGCAGTACTTC.

The V and J genes are TRBV3-1 (or the pseudogene TRBV3-2) and TRBJ2-1; TRBD1 matches 9 bases. Per the germline V gene, CDR1 is LGHDT and CDR2 is YNNKEL (reference sequence). This CDR3 is built from 17 residues. V shed 0 bases and J 8 bases; nucleotides not matched to a gene: 11. CDR3 region: CASSQDRDRAGSYEQFF. CDR3 sequence (DNA): TGTGCCAGCAGCCAAGATCGGGACAGGGCGGGTTCCTATGAGCAGTTCTTC.

This chain links TRBV7-2 with TRBJ2-7; 7 nucleotides align to TRBD1. Trimming removed 2 bases from V and 4 bases from J; junction bases left unmatched: 8. CDR1 SGHTA and CDR2 FQGNSA come from the germline V gene. This CDR3 spans 15 amino acids. As DNA, the CDR3 is TGTGCCAGCAGCTTAAAACCCGGGACAGCTTACGAGCAGTACTTC. Residues: CASSLKPGTAYEQYF.

The chain carries TRBV7-2 and TRBJ1-2, with D unresolved. The CDR3 covers 14 residues. Trimming took off 1 base at V and 3 bases at J, with 9 bases between the two ends. Germline CDR1 and CDR2: SGHTA and FQGNSA. CDR3 protein: CASSLVGGDYGYTF. For the CDR3, the DNA is TGTGCCAGCAGCTTAGTCGGCGGGGACTATGGCTACACCTTC.

CDR3 in DNA: TGTGCCAGCAGGGAGACAGCTAACTATGGCTACACCTTC. This gives the protein CASRETANYGYTF. The V call is TRBV28, the J call TRBJ1-2, with a tentative D call TRBD1 (5 bases). CDR3 length: 13 residues. Trimming took 6 bases from V and 0 from J, leaving 8 bases between them. Germline loops: CDR1 MDHEN, CDR2 SYDVKM.

The chain is built from TRBV7-2 and TRBJ2-1; TRBD2 matches at 9 bases. CDR1 is SGHTA, CDR2 FQGNSA, per germline. The length of the CDR3 is 15 residues. V gave up 3 bases and J gave up 5 bases; unmatched junction bases: 5. CDR3 coding DNA: TGTGCCAGCAGCTTGGCGGGAGGGCCCCACAATGAGCAGTTCTTC. This sequence encodes CASSLAGGPHNEQFF.

The chain combines TRBV5-5 with TRBJ1-1, with TRBD1 as a possible D gene (6 bases). V lost 1 base to trimming and J lost 8 bases, with 15 bases between them. The CDR3 is made up of 14 amino acids. The germline CDR1 and CDR2 sequences are SGHKS and YYEKEE (reference sequence). Written as DNA, the CDR3 is TGTGCCAGCAGCTTGAGGGTCGGGGGGGCCGAAGCTTTCTTT. It is translated as CASSLRVGGAEAFF.

This chain uses TRBV6-5 with TRBJ2-7; tentatively, D is TRBD2 (6 bases). Germline loops: CDR1 MNHEY, CDR2 SVGAGI. V was cut by 2 bases and J by 3 bases, with 14 bases left in between. CDR3 length: 15 residues. The DNA of the CDR3 is TGTGCCAGCAGTTACGCCCGACTCGGGGGCTACGAGCAGTACTTC. Its translation is CASSYARLGGYEQYF.